These 29 T cell receptor beta chains came from one sample sequenced in a study of T-cell memory formation after mild COVID-19. TCRdb recomputed calls from the 5' RACE reads with MiXCR, one row per CDR3 protein. This repertoire shows 120,000 to 150,000 distinct CDR3 sequences, roughly 21% found once; its top ten account for about 2.3%. Sequencing was done on a sample of PBMCs or a T cell subset sorted from them (not recorded which). All receptors come from an adult woman who had mild COVID-19 (a few samples of this study predate the infection). Cell type and time point are not known.

The chain combines TRBV5-1 with TRBJ1-1; D may be TRBD1 (5 bases). Germline V CDR1 and CDR2: SGHRS, YFSETQ. The CDR3 spans 14 residues. The germline V and J ends were trimmed by 3 bases and 3 bases, with 12 bases remaining between them. The CDR3 DNA reads TGCGCCAGCAGCTACGGGACCCGGGACACTGAAGCTTTCTTT. This encodes CASSYGTRDTEAFF.

V is TRBV18 and J is TRBJ1-6; D gene uncertain. The germline V gene has CDR1 KGHSH and CDR2 LQKENI. CDR3 length equals 15 residues. Trimming stripped 3 bases from V and 0 bases from J, with 6 bases between. The CDR3 region has the DNA TGTGCCAGCTCACCCCAGAACTCCTATAATTCACCCCTCCACTTT. It encodes CASSPQNSYNSPLHF.

The chain joins TRBV5-4 to TRBJ2-5, with 7 bases identical to TRBD2. The CDR3 loop spans 15 amino acids. Germline values: CDR1 SGHNT, CDR2 YYREEE (reference sequence). V shed 4 bases and J 0 bases; nucleotides not matched to a gene: 6. CDR3 residues: CASSGGRGNQETQYF. In DNA form, the CDR3 reads TGTGCCAGCAGCGGGGGGAGGGGCAACCAAGAGACCCAGTACTTC.

The sample holds a few counts of this clonotype. The chain employs TRBV18 and TRBJ1-2; 10 nucleotides agree with TRBD1. The CDR3 has 18 amino acids. V shed 2 bases and J 0 bases; nucleotides not matched to a gene: 9. The germline V gene has CDR1 KGHSH and CDR2 LQKENI. CDR3 coding DNA: TGTGCCAGCTCACCAAATGGACAGGGGGTCGGGGCTAACTATGGCTACACCTTC. Translated, it gives CASSPNGQGVGANYGYTF.

The table lists this clonotype with a few counts. This chain connects TRBV5-6 to TRBJ2-7, with D hard to call. Germline CDR1 reads SGHDT; CDR2 reads YYEEEE. Trimming shortened V by 2 bases and J by 8 bases, and 11 bases separated the two germline ends. This CDR3 region has 12 residues. The CDR3 DNA follows: TGTGCCAGCAGCTTATCCAGCCTCCAGCAGTACTTC. Translation: CASSLSSLQQYF.

The chain is built from TRBV5-1 and TRBJ2-7, with TRBD1 matching 9 bases. In germline, CDR1 is SGHRS, CDR2 YFSETQ. The J segment lost 3 bases and the V segment lost 2 bases, leaving 15 bases of the junction unmatched. CDR3 length: 18 residues. CDR3 coding DNA: TGCGCCAGCAGCTTTCGCCCTCCAGGGACAGGGAGATTCTACGAGCAGTACTTC. Its protein product is CASSFRPPGTGRFYEQYF.

This clonotype was detected only a few times. The chain recombines TRBV20-1 with TRBJ2-7; 8 positions agree with TRBD2. This CDR3 is built from 16 residues. Germline V gene lookup returns CDR1 DFQATT and CDR2 SNEGSKA (reference sequence). Trimming removed 4 bases from V and 5 bases from J; junction bases left unmatched: 16. As DNA, the CDR3 is TGCAGTGCTATTAACCCGGAGCGGGGGCGCGGGAACGAGCAGTACTTC. Translation gives CSAINPERGRGNEQYF.

There are a few counts of this clonotype. This rearrangement joins TRBV5-1 to TRBJ2-5, with D perhaps TRBD1 or TRBD2 (5 bases each). With 3 bases removed from V and 2 bases from J, the gap between germline ends came to 11 bases. There are 14 residues in the CDR3. CDR1 is SGHRS, CDR2 YFSETQ, per germline. The CDR3: CASSSGTYQETQYF. In DNA, the CDR3 is TGCGCCAGCAGCTCTGGGACGTATCAAGAGACCCAGTACTTC.

The V gene is TRBV6-5, the J gene TRBJ1-5; TRBD1 matches 9 bases. The CDR3 extends over 15 amino acids. Losses at the gene ends were 6 bases for V and 5 bases for J; bases not matched to a gene: 8. Germline values: CDR1 MNHEY, CDR2 SVGAGI. CDR3 amino acids: CASSSGTGPYQPQHF. The CDR3 bases are TGTGCCAGCAGCTCCGGGACAGGGCCCTATCAGCCCCAGCATTTT.

The CDR3 bases are TGTGCCAGCAGTGAAACGTCGGATACGCAGTATTTT. It codes for CASSETSDTQYF. This sequence joins TRBV6-1 and TRBJ2-3; D is undetermined. The germline V gene encodes CDR1 MNHNS and CDR2 SASEGT. V was clipped by 2 bases and J by 6 bases, with 6 bases between them. This CDR3 region has 12 residues.

The chain has TRBV5-1 and TRBJ1-2; a weak D match, TRBD1 (5 bases). The CDR3 consists of 14 residues. Germline lookup yields CDR1 SGHRS and CDR2 YFSETQ. The V and J ends lost 1 base and 3 bases respectively, with 10 bases between them. CDR3: CASSLRGRDYGYTF. The CDR3 coding sequence is TGCGCCAGCAGCTTGCGGGGGAGGGACTATGGCTACACCTTC.

The table lists this clonotype with a few counts. The J gene is TRBJ2-7, the V gene TRBV3-1; 10 bases map to TRBD2. Germline V lookup: CDR1 LGHDT, CDR2 YNNKEL (reference sequence). This CDR3 is built from 15 residues. V shed 6 bases and J 6 bases; nucleotides not matched to a gene: 11. CDR3: CASRPALAGVFEQYF. DNA for the CDR3: TGTGCCAGCAGGCCTGCCCTAGCGGGAGTATTCGAGCAGTACTTC.

The rearrangement joins TRBV5-1 to TRBJ1-2; D uncertain. Germline CDR1 reads SGHRS; CDR2 reads YFSETQ. This CDR3 has 14 residues. Trimming shortened V by 5 bases and J by 6 bases, and 17 bases separated the two germline ends. In nucleotides, the CDR3 is TGCGCCAGCAGGCGGGATCCTGGGGATCATGGCTACACCTTC. Residues: CASRRDPGDHGYTF.

The table lists this clonotype with many counts. The J gene is TRBJ2-7, the V gene TRBV6-5, with 7 bases matching TRBD1. The CDR3 spans 14 residues. Trimming cost V 5 bases and J 2 bases; bases outside gene matches: 6. The germline V gene has CDR1 MNHEY and CDR2 SVGAGI. CDR3 nucleotides: TGTGCCAGCAGTGAGGACAGGCGAACCTACGAGCAGTACTTC. This gives the protein CASSEDRRTYEQYF.

The V gene is TRBV7-2, the J gene TRBJ1-6; the D gene is possibly TRBD1 (5 bases). Germline V CDR1 and CDR2: SGHTA, FQGNSA. The V gene lost 6 bases and the J gene lost 14 bases, with 26 bases spanning the gap. The CDR3 has 16 amino acids. The CDR3 DNA is TGTGCCAGCAGTTCTCCGGGGGATCAGGGCCGGCCAACCCTCCACTTT. The encoded protein is CASSSPGDQGRPTLHF.

The chain combines TRBV11-2 with TRBJ2-2; TRBD2 is a possible D gene (5 bases). Germline V gene data show CDR1 as SGHAT and CDR2 as FQNNGV. Trimming stripped 6 bases from V and 5 bases from J, with 19 bases between. The CDR3 has 16 residues. CDR3 amino acids: CASRPIPTGGTGELFF. CDR3 in DNA: TGTGCCAGCAGGCCCATCCCGACGGGCGGGACCGGGGAGCTGTTTTTT.

The genes are TRBV12-3 or TRBV12-4 and TRBJ2-3; 8 nucleotides agree with TRBD2. V dropped 8 bases and J dropped 7; count of bases not matched to a gene: 11. The CDR3 spans 14 residues. The CDR3 coding sequence is TGTGCCAGCTTACCCAGCGGGAGTTTGTATACGCAGTATTTT. As protein: CASLPSGSLYTQYF.

The chain couples TRBV5-1 to TRBJ2-2, with a weak D call TRBD1 (6 bases). Germline CDR1 SGHRS, CDR2 YFSETQ. Trimming pared 3 bases from V and 8 bases from J, leaving 8 bases between. The CDR3 totals 12 residues. This CDR3 reads CASSSGQGELFF. The CDR3 DNA reads as TGCGCCAGCAGCTCCGGACAGGGGGAGCTGTTTTTT.

The chain combines TRBV7-9 with TRBJ1-4; 8 bases match TRBD1. The V gene end was trimmed by 2 bases and the J gene end by 8 bases; junction bases not matched to a gene: 4. This CDR3 comprises 14 residues. CDR1 and CDR2 from the germline V gene are SEHNR and FQNEAQ (reference sequence). CDR3 bases: TGTGCCAGCAGCTTAACAGGACAGGGCGAAAAACTGTTTTTT. This encodes CASSLTGQGEKLFF.

This clonotype appeared a few times. The rearrangement joins TRBV12-3 or TRBV12-4 to TRBJ2-7; 9 nucleotides agree with TRBD2. Trimming removed 5 bases from V and 0 bases from J; junction bases left unmatched: 5. The CDR3 spans 15 residues. This CDR3 is CASSPAGGSSYEQYF. Here the CDR3 DNA reads TGTGCCAGCAGTCCCGCGGGGGGGAGCTCCTACGAGCAGTACTTC.

This clonotype was seen a handful of times. The rearrangement uses TRBV5-6 and TRBJ2-7; 7 bases are a match to TRBD2. Trimming at V came to 5 bases and at J to 2 bases, leaving 13 bases not matched to a gene. The CDR3 is 16 residues long. Germline V lookup: CDR1 SGHDT, CDR2 YYEEEE. The CDR3 spells CASSPYGSGFTYEQYF. CDR3 nucleotide sequence: TGTGCCAGCAGTCCCTACGGTAGCGGGTTTACCTACGAGCAGTACTTC.

This clonotype was counted a few times. The chain employs TRBV7-9 and TRBJ2-2; no reliable D call. CDR1 is SEHNR, CDR2 FQNEAQ, per germline (reference sequence). Trimming took off 11 bases at V and 6 bases at J, with 7 bases between the two ends. The CDR3 is 10 amino acids. Written as DNA, the CDR3 is TGTGCCTCCAGTCCCGGGGAGCTGTTTTTT. Translation gives CASSPGELFF.

The CDR3 is CASNKGGSYYEQYF. Here the CDR3 DNA reads TGCGCCAGCAACAAGGGGGGGAGCTACTACGAGCAGTACTTC. The V and J genes are TRBV5-1 and TRBJ2-7, with D maybe TRBD2 (7 bases). The CDR3 has 14 residues. V was trimmed by 6 bases and J by 3 bases, leaving 16 bases between them. CDR1 is SGHRS, CDR2 YFSETQ, per germline.

The chain employs TRBV6-1 and TRBJ2-1; TRBD2 matches 9 bases. Trimming took 6 bases from V and 6 from J; bases not matched to a gene: 3. Germline CDR1 and CDR2: MNHNS and SASEGT. This CDR3 is built from 13 residues. The CDR3 region has the DNA TGTGCCAGCAGGGCTAGCGGGACCAATGAGCAGTTCTTC. Amino acid sequence: CASRASGTNEQFF.

This clonotype was counted between two and nine times. This rearrangement joins TRBV25-1 to TRBJ1-2; D ambiguous. CDR1 and CDR2 from the germline V gene are MGHDK and SYGVNS. V was shortened by 2 bases and J by 4 bases, with 2 bases between the two germline ends. This CDR3 contains 11 residues. DNA of the CDR3: TGTGCCAGCAGTGAAACCTATGGCTACACCTTC. This gives the protein CASSETYGYTF.

The CDR3 bases are TGCACCGGCTTGAACACACCGGGACACGGGAGCACAGATACGCAGTATTTT. Its translation: CTGLNTPGHGSTDTQYF. The V call is TRBV29-1, the J call TRBJ2-3; D is possibly TRBD1 (6 bases). Germline V gene sequence: CDR1 SQVTM, CDR2 ANQGSEA. The CDR3 consists of 17 residues.

This sequence joins TRBV5-1 and TRBJ2-5; D uncertain. Germline CDR1 reads SGHRS; CDR2 reads YFSETQ. V lost 1 base, J lost 2 bases, and 15 bases lay in between. The length of the CDR3 is 16 residues. CDR3 sequence: CASSLPKTPEQETQYF. CDR3 in DNA: TGCGCCAGCAGCTTGCCTAAAACCCCGGAGCAAGAGACCCAGTACTTC.

The sample holds a few counts of this clonotype. This chain uses TRBV29-1 with TRBJ2-3, with TRBD2 matching 9 bases. The trim removed 4 bases at V and 6 bases at J, leaving 14 bases unmatched. The CDR3 totals 16 residues. CDR1 is SQVTM and CDR2 is ANQGSEA in the germline V gene. CDR3 coding DNA: TGCAGCGTTGGGGGCCAGCGGGGGGCCGGGGTGGATACGCAGTATTTT. Amino acids: CSVGGQRGAGVDTQYF.

This clonotype was seen a handful of times. The chain has TRBV7-8 and TRBJ1-5; 8 positions match TRBD1. The CDR3 is made up of 16 amino acids. J gave up 3 bases and V 7 bases, and 11 bases lay outside the gene matches. CDR1 is SGHVS and CDR2 is FQNEAQ in the germline V gene. The CDR3 reads CASKLRGGQANQPQHF. The CDR3 bases are TGTGCCAGCAAGCTTAGAGGGGGACAGGCCAATCAGCCCCAGCATTTT.